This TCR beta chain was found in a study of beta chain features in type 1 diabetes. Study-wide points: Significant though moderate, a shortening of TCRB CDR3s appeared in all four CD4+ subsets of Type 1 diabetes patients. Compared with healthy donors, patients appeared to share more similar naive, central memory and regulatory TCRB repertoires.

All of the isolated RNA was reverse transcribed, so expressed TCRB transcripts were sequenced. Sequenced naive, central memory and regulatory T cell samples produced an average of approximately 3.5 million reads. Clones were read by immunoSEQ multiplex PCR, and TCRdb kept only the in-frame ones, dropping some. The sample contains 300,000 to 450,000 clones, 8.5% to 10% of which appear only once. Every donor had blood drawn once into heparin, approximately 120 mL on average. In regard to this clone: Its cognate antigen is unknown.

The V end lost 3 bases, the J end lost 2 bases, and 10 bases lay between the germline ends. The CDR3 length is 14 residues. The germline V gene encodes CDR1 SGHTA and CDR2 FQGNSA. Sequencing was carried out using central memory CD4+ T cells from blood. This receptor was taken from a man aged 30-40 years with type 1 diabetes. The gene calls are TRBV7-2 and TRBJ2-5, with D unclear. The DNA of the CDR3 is TGTGCCAGCAGCTTCGGCCCAGGTCAAGAGACCCAGTACTTC. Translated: CASSFGPGQETQYF. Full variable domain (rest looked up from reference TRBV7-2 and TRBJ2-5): GAGVSQSPSNKVTEKGKDVELRCDPISGHTALYWYRQSLGQGLEFLIYFQGNSAPDKSGLPSDRFSAERTGGSVSTLTIQRTQQEDSAVYLCASSFGPGQETQYFGPGTRLLVL.